This passage covers 27 T cell receptor beta chains from one sample sequenced in a study of control samples from healthy donors and cancer patients. Profiling relied on immunoSEQ multiplex PCR, and the TCRdb table lists in-frame clones only, not all of them. The repertoire has roughly 99,000 clones, around 80% of them found once; the top ten carry approximately 2%. Sequencing was performed on blood. The source is a man aged 60 to 69 in good health.

There are many counts of this clone. V gene TRBV6-4 combines with J gene TRBJ2-2; D is unresolved. The CDR3 has 13 residues. V lost 0 bases to trimming and J lost 3 bases, with 2 bases between them. From germline, CDR1 is MRHNA and CDR2 SNTAGT. Here the CDR3 reads CASSDSDTGELFF. Written as DNA, the CDR3 is TGTGCCAGCAGTGACTCGGACACCGGGGAGCTGTTTTTT.

The CDR3 sequence: CASSLAGRTEAFF. The DNA of the CDR3 is TGCGCCAGCAGCTTGGCAGGACGCACTGAAGCTTTCTTT. The V gene is TRBV5-1, the J gene TRBJ1-1; D remains unclear. The germline gives CDR1 SGHRS, CDR2 YFSETQ. The ends were cut back, 0 bases at V and 4 bases at J, with 7 bases in the middle. There are 13 residues in the CDR3. Using reference TRBV5-1 and TRBJ1-1 for the parts outside the CDR3, the full variable domain is KAGVTQTPRYLIKTRGQQVTLSCSPISGHRSVSWYQQTPGQGLQFLFEYFSETQRNKGNFPGRFSGRQFSNSRSEMNVSTLELGDSALYLCASSLAGRTEAFFGQGTRLTVV.

The chain employs TRBV5-1 and TRBJ2-1, with 7 bases matching TRBD1. Germline V gene data show CDR1 as SGHRS and CDR2 as YFSETQ. This CDR3 contains 15 residues. V was pared by 0 bases and J by 6 bases, with 6 bases of the junction left unmatched. The CDR3 here is CASSLGDRDPNEQFF. The CDR3, as DNA: TGCGCCAGCAGCTTGGGAGACAGGGACCCCAATGAGCAGTTCTTC.

V and J are TRBV7-8 and TRBJ1-4; perhaps TRBD1 as D (6 bases). There are 17 residues in the CDR3. The germline V gene has CDR1 SGHVS and CDR2 FQNEAQ. V shed 0 bases and J shed 8 bases, with 19 bases lying between them. The chain's CDR3 is CASSLAGWRSGGEKLFF. The CDR3, as DNA: TGTGCCAGCAGCTTAGCGGGTTGGAGATCCGGGGGCGAAAAACTGTTTTTT.

This clone was seen only once. This rearrangement joins TRBV2 to TRBJ1-4, with 9 bases matching TRBD1. Germline CDR1 and CDR2: SNHLY and FYNNEI. The trim removed 8 bases at V and 5 bases at J, leaving 18 bases unmatched. This CDR3 comprises 18 residues. The CDR3 DNA follows: TGTGCCAGCCGCCCAAGTGGGACAGGGTCCCCAGGAAATGAAAAACTGTTTTTT. Residues: CASRPSGTGSPGNEKLFF.

V usage is TRBV25-1 and J usage is TRBJ2-2; D is undetermined. V shed 4 bases and J shed 1 base, with 7 bases lying between them. Germline V gene lookup returns CDR1 MGHDK and CDR2 SYGVNS. This CDR3 region has 14 residues. CDR3 nucleotide sequence: TGTGCCAGCAGTGTGACGGAGAACACCGGGGAGCTGTTTTTT. Translating gives CASSVTENTGELFF.

The chain is built from TRBV24-1 and TRBJ2-2; weak D call: TRBD1 (5 bases). Trimming stripped 7 bases from V and 5 bases from J, with 13 bases between. This CDR3 has 14 residues. The germline gives CDR1 KGHDR, CDR2 SFDVKD. The CDR3 loop is CATRDLKGTGELFF. In nucleotides, the CDR3 is TGTGCCACCAGGGATCTAAAGGGGACCGGGGAGCTGTTTTTT.

The CDR3 region has the DNA TGTGCCAGCAGTGAAGCGCTTCCGGGGGGGCACACCATATATTTT. Translating it yields CASSEALPGGHTIYF. The V call is TRBV2, the J call TRBJ1-3; D possibly corresponds to TRBD1 (6 bases). CDR3 size: 15 residues. CDR1 is SNHLY and CDR2 is FYNNEI in the germline V gene. V lost 0 bases and J lost 8, with 14 bases in between.

This clone was seen once. V usage is TRBV12-3 or TRBV12-4 and J usage is TRBJ1-1; possibly TRBD1 for D (5 bases). This CDR3 comprises 11 residues. V was clipped by 3 bases and J by 10 bases, with 9 bases between them. CDR3 coding DNA: TGTGCCAGCAGTTTCGGGGGGGGAGCTTTCTTT. Its protein product is CASSFGGGAFF.

V and J are TRBV29-1 and TRBJ1-1; TRBD1 agrees at 7 bases. V lost 2 bases, J lost 8 bases, and 5 bases stayed unmatched. CDR3 size: 12 residues. Per the germline V gene, CDR1 is SQVTM and CDR2 is ANQGSEA. CDR3 sequence reads: CSVESGTVEAFF. The CDR3 DNA reads TGCAGCGTTGAAAGTGGGACAGTCGAAGCTTTCTTT.

This sequence joins TRBV6-5 and TRBJ2-5; D is uncertain. Trimming stripped 6 bases from V and 5 bases from J, with 19 bases between. CDR3 size: 15 residues. Per the germline V gene, CDR1 is MNHEY and CDR2 is SVGAGI. CDR3 residues: CASSQYGGIQETQYF. DNA of the CDR3: TGTGCCAGCAGCCAATACGGTGGGATACAGGAGACCCAGTACTTC.

The chain employs TRBV5-4 and TRBJ1-2; tentatively, D is TRBD1 (5 bases). This CDR3 has 15 residues. The V gene lost 2 bases and the J gene lost 1 base, with 12 bases spanning the gap. Germline V gene lookup returns CDR1 SGHNT and CDR2 YYREEE (reference sequence). CDR3 amino acids: CASSLGVSLNYGYTF. The CDR3 nucleotides are TGTGCCAGCAGCTTAGGGGTGAGCCTTAACTATGGCTACACCTTC.

This chain connects TRBV19 to TRBJ2-5; a weak D match, TRBD1 (6 bases). Trimming took 3 bases from V and 1 from J, leaving 9 bases between them. CDR3 length: 14 residues. CDR1 is LNHDA, CDR2 SQIVND, per germline (reference sequence). CDR3 residues: CASSMGHSQETQYF. In DNA form, the CDR3 reads TGTGCCAGTAGTATGGGACACAGCCAAGAGACCCAGTACTTC.

The V and J genes are TRBV5-8 and TRBJ1-4; D is uncertain. This CDR3 has 15 residues. V was shortened by 3 bases and J by 5 bases, with 14 bases between the two germline ends. The germline V gene has CDR1 SGHTS and CDR2 YDEGEE. The CDR3 DNA follows: TGTGCCAGCAGCTCGGCCGGTATCGGGAATGAAAAACTGTTTTTT. Amino acids: CASSSAGIGNEKLFF.

This clone occurred once. V usage is TRBV5-5 and J usage is TRBJ1-3; no reliable D call. The CDR3 contains 14 residues. The V gene's germline CDR1 is SGHKS and CDR2 YYEKEE (reference sequence). Between the trimmed V and J ends, which lost 4 bases and 0 bases, there was a span of 8 bases. The CDR3 DNA is TGTGCCAGCAGCCGGGGAGACTCTGGAAACACCATATATTTT. It encodes CASSRGDSGNTIYF. Supplemented by reference TRBV5-5 and TRBJ1-3, the full variable domain reads DAGVTQSPTHLIKTRGQQVTLRCSPISGHKSVSWYQQVLGQGPQFIFQYYEKEERGRGNFPDRFSARQFPNYSSELNVNALLLGDSALYLCASSRGDSGNTIYFGEGSWLTVV.

This rearrangement joins TRBV2 to TRBJ2-1; perhaps TRBD2 as D (6 bases). CDR3 length equals 12 residues. Trimming shortened V by 9 bases and J by 6 bases, and 12 bases separated the two germline ends. The V gene's germline CDR1 is SNHLY and CDR2 FYNNEI. The chain's CDR3 is CARGAGRNEQFF. In nucleotides, the CDR3 is TGTGCCAGAGGAGCGGGTCGCAATGAGCAGTTCTTC. Combining the CDR3 with reference TRBV2 and TRBJ2-1 gives the whole variable domain EPEVTQTPSHQVTQMGQEVILRCVPISNHLYFYWYRQILGQKVEFLVSFYNNEISEKSEIFDDQFSVERPDGSNFTLKIRSTKLEDSAMYFCARGAGRNEQFFGPGTRLTVL.

The chain combines TRBV29-1 with TRBJ2-2, with D perhaps assigned TRBD1 or TRBD2 (7 bases each). The germline CDR1 and CDR2 sequences are SQVTM and ANQGSEA. The CDR3 runs to 12 residues. V was shortened by 7 bases and J by 5 bases, with 11 bases between the two germline ends. CDR3: CSGQGLTGELFF. The CDR3 DNA is TGCAGCGGACAGGGACTAACCGGGGAGCTGTTTTTT.

The chain couples TRBV4-1 to TRBJ2-3, with a possible D match to TRBD1 (5 bases). The germline CDR1 and CDR2 sequences are MGHRA and YSYEKL. V dropped 0 bases and J dropped 1 base, with 14 bases sitting between them. This CDR3 spans 17 amino acids. CDR3 sequence reads: CASSQEGVGLGTDTQYF. Here the CDR3 DNA reads TGCGCCAGCAGCCAAGAAGGGGTAGGGCTAGGCACAGATACGCAGTATTTT.

This clone came up once. The CDR3 loop is CASSSAGAGGPGEQYF. The CDR3 coding sequence is TGTGCCAGCAGCTCCGCGGGAGCGGGGGGGCCGGGCGAGCAGTACTTC. The rearrangement uses TRBV3-1 (or the pseudogene TRBV3-2) and TRBJ2-7; 10 bases agree with TRBD2. Trimming at V came to 5 bases and at J to 6 bases, leaving 13 bases not matched to a gene. The germline V gene has CDR1 LGHDT and CDR2 YNNKEL (reference sequence). The CDR3 is made up of 16 amino acids.

The V gene is TRBV7-2, the J gene TRBJ2-1; TRBD2 aligns across 9 bases. This CDR3 has 18 amino acids. With V trimmed by 2 bases and J by 2 bases, 10 bases remained unmatched. Germline-derived CDR1 and CDR2 are SGHTA and FQGNSA. CDR3 nucleotides: TGTGCCAGCAGCTTACAAGCGGGAGGTAGGACCACCTACAATGAGCAGTTCTTC. Translating it yields CASSLQAGGRTTYNEQFF.

The chain uses TRBV30 and TRBJ2-3, with 9 bases matching TRBD2. Germline values: CDR1 GTSNPN, CDR2 SVGIG (reference sequence). J was trimmed by 7 bases and V by 3 bases; bases with no gene match: 8. This CDR3 is built from 14 residues. Written as DNA, the CDR3 is TGTGCCTGGAGGAAGCGGGAGGCCCAGAATACGCAGTATTTT. Its protein product is CAWRKREAQNTQYF.

The V gene is TRBV6-5, the J gene TRBJ1-1; possible D gene TRBD1, 5 bases. The CDR3 has 12 amino acids. V lost 10 bases to trimming and J lost 5 bases, with 14 bases between them. Germline CDR1 MNHEY, CDR2 SVGAGI. CDR3 amino acids: CATLRGGTEAFF. CDR3 coding DNA: TGTGCCACTCTAAGGGGAGGTACTGAAGCTTTCTTT.

This chain joins TRBV5-1 and TRBJ2-5, with D unclear. The CDR3 runs 12 residues. Germline CDR1 and CDR2: SGHRS and YFSETQ. Deletions cut 4 bases from V and 4 bases from J, with 8 bases between. In DNA form, the CDR3 reads TGCGCCAGCAGCCTCGTTGCAGAGACCCAGTACTTC. The encoded protein is CASSLVAETQYF.

Notes on this clone: The same CDR3 also results from other DNA sequences found in this sample. The chain couples TRBV6-5 to TRBJ2-5; tentative D call: TRBD2 (6 bases). The CDR3 is 13 residues long. CDR1 MNHEY and CDR2 SVGAGI come from the germline V gene. The V end lost 6 bases, the J end lost 5 bases, and 13 bases lay between the germline ends. Here the CDR3 reads CASSPGGRETQYF. The CDR3, as DNA: TGTGCCAGCAGCCCCGGGGGTCGGGAGACCCAGTACTTC.

The chain joins TRBV27 to TRBJ1-3, with 8 bases lining up with TRBD1. V was clipped by 6 bases and J by 0 bases; unmatched bases: 4. The V gene's germline CDR1 is MNHEY and CDR2 SMNVEV (reference sequence). The CDR3 loop spans 15 amino acids. CDR3: CASSPQGVSGNTIYF. DNA for the CDR3: TGTGCCAGCAGCCCACAGGGGGTCTCTGGAAACACCATATATTTT.

This clone was detected only a few times. This chain joins TRBV24-1 and TRBJ2-2; the D gene is possibly TRBD2 (5 bases). This CDR3 region has 15 residues. Deletions cut 5 bases from V and 7 bases from J, with 16 bases between. Germline V lookup: CDR1 KGHDR, CDR2 SFDVKD. CDR3 coding DNA: TGTGCCACCAGTGCCCTCGGGTACGGAGGCGGGGAGCTGTTTTTT. It is translated as CATSALGYGGGELFF.

The chain recombines TRBV19 with TRBJ2-1; tentatively, D is TRBD1 or TRBD2 (5 bases each). This CDR3 has 13 amino acids. The germline V gene has CDR1 LNHDA and CDR2 SQIVND (reference sequence). Trimming left V 6 bases short and J 4 bases short, with 10 bases between. The chain's CDR3 is CASRWDGYNEQFF. In DNA, the CDR3 is TGTGCCAGTAGATGGGACGGATACAATGAGCAGTTCTTC.